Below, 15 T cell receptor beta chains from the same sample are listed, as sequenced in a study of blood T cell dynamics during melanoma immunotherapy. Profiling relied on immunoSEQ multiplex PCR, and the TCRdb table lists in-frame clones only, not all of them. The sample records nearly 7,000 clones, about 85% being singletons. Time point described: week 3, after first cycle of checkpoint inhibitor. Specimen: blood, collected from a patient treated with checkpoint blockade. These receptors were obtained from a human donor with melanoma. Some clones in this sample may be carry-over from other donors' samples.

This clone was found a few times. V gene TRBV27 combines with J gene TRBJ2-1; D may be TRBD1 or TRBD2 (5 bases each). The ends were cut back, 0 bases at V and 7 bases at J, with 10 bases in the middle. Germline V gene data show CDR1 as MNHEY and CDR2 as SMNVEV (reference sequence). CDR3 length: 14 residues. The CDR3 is CASSLSWGLNEQFF. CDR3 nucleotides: TGTGCCAGCAGTTTATCTTGGGGGTTGAATGAGCAGTTCTTC.

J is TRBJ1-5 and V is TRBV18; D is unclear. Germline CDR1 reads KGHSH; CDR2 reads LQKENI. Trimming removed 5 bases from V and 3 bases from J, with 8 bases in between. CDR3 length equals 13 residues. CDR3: CASSTRINQPQHF. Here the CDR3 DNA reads TGTGCCAGCTCAACTAGGATCAATCAGCCCCAGCATTTT.

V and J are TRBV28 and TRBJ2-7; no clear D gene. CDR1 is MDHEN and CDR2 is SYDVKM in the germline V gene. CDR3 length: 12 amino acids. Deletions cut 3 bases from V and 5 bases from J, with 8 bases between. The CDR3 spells CASSFMPNEQYF. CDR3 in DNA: TGTGCCAGCAGTTTTATGCCGAACGAGCAGTACTTC.

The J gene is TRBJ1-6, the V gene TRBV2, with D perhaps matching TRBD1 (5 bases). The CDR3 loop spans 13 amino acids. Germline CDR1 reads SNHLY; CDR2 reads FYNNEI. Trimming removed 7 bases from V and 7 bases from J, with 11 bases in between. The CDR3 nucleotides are TGTGCCAGCAAGAGGGGCGGAAATTCACCCCTCCACTTT. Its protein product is CASKRGGNSPLHF.

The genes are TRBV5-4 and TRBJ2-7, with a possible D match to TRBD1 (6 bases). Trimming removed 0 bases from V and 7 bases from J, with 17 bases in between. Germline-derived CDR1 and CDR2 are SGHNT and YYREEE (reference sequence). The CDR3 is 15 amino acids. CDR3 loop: CASSLGAGPRGEQYF. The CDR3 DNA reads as TGTGCCAGCAGCTTGGGTGCGGGTCCAAGGGGGGAGCAGTACTTC.

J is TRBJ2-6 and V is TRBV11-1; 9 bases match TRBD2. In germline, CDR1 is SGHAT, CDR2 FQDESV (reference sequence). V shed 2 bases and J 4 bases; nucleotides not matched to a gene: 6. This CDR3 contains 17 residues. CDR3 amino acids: CASSLSLAGRGANVLTF. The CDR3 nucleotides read TGTGCCAGCAGCTTAAGTCTAGCGGGGAGAGGGGCCAACGTCCTGACTTTC.

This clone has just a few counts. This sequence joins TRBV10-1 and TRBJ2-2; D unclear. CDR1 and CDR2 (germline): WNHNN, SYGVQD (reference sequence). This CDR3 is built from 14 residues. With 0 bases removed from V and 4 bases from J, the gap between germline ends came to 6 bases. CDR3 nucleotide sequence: TGCGCCAGCAGTGAGTCGACCGTCACCGGGGAGCTGTTTTTT. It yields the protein CASSESTVTGELFF.

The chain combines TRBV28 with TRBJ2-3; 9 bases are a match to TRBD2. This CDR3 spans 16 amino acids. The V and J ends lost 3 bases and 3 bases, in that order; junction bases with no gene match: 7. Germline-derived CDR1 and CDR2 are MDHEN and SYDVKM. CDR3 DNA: TGTGCCAGCAGTTTGATCTTGCGGGGGGGAACAGATACGCAGTATTTT. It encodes CASSLILRGGTDTQYF.

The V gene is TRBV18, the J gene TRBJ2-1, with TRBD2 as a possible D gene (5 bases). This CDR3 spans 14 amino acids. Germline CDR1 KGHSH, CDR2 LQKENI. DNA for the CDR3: TGTGCTGCGAGCGGCAGCAACCTATACAATGAGCAGTTCTTC. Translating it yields CAASGSNLYNEQFF.

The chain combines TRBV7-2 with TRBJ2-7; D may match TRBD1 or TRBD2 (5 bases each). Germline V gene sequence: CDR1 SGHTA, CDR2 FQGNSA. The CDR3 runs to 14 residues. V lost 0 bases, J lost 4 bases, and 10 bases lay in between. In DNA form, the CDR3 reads TGTGCCAGCAGCTTAGCCCCGGGACCTTACGAGCAGTACTTC. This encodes CASSLAPGPYEQYF.

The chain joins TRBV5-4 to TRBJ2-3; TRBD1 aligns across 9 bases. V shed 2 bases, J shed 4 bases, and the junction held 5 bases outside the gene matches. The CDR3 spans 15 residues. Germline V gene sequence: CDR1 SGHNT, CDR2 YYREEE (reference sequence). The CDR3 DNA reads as TGTGCCAGCAGCTTAATTGGGACAGGGTCAGATACGCAGTATTTT. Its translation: CASSLIGTGSDTQYF.

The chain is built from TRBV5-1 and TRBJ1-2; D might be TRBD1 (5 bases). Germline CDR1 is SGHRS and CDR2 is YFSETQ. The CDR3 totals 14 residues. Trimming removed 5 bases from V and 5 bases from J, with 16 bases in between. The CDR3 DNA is TGCGCCAGCAGTTCCGGGAGGGGTGCTTATGGCTACACCTTC. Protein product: CASSSGRGAYGYTF.

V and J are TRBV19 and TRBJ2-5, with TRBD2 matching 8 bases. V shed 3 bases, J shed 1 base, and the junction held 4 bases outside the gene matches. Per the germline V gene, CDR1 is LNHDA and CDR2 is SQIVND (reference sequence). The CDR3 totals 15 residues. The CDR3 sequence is CASSMTSGGQETQYF. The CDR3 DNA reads TGTGCCAGTAGTATGACGAGCGGGGGCCAAGAGACCCAGTACTTC.

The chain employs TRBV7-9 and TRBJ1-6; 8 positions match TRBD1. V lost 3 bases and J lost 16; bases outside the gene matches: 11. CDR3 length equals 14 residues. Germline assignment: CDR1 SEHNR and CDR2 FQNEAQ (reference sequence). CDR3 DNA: TGTGCCAGCAGCTTGGAGACAGGGGCCCGATTTCTCCACTTT. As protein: CASSLETGARFLHF.

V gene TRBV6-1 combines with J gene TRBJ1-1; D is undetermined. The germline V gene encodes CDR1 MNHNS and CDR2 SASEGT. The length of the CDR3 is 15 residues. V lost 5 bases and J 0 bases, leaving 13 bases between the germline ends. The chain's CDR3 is CASSSPRVMNTEAFF. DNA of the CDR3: TGTGCCAGCAGTTCCCCCCGGGTAATGAACACTGAAGCTTTCTTT.